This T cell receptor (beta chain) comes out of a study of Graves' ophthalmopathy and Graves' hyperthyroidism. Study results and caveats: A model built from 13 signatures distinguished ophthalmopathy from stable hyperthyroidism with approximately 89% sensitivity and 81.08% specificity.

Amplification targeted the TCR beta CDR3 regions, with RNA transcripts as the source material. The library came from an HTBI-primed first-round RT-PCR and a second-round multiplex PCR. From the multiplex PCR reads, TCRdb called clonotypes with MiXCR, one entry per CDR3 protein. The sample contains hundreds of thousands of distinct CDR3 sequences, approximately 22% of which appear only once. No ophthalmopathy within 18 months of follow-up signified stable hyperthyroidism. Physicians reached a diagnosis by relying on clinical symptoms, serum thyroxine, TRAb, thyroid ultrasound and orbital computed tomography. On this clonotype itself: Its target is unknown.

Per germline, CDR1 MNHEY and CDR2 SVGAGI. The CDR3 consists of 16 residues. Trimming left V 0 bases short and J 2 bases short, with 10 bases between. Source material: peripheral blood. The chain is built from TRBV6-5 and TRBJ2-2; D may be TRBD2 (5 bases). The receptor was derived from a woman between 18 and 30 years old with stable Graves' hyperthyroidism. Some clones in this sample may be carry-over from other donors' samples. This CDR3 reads CASSYSDGINTGELFF. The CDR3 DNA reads TGTGCCAGCAGTTACTCGGACGGGATTAACACCGGGGAGCTGTTTTTT.